This TCR beta chain was retrieved from a study of cytomegalovirus exposure and HLA in healthy donors. PCR involved 60 Vbeta and 13 Jbeta primers. The repertoire was sequenced with immunoSEQ multiplex PCR; TCRdb's copy has only in-frame clones and lacks some. Altogether 95,000 to 100,000 clones are present, around four fifths being singletons, with the ten largest covering 1.5% to 2.5%. The CDR3 consists of 13 residues. The germline V gene encodes CDR1 SGHVS and CDR2 FNYEAQ. V shed 3 bases and J shed 3 bases, with 7 bases lying between them. The chain couples TRBV7-6 to TRBJ2-3; no firm D call. Source material: PBMCs. This receptor was obtained from a man aged 35-49 years in good health and CMV-seronegative. CDR3 protein: CASSLSQTDTQYF. The CDR3 nucleotides are TGTGCCAGCAGCTTGAGTCAAACAGATACGCAGTATTTT.